This T cell receptor beta chain comes out of a study of OX40 agonist ivuxolimab in advanced cancers. Overall study: Intravenous ivuxolimab at 0.01 to 10 mg/kg was given to patients every 2 weeks. Recorded diagnoses for dose-escalation patients were hepatocellular carcinoma, melanoma, renal cell or head and neck cancer.

Deletions cut 5 bases from V and 0 bases from J, with 10 bases between. The germline V gene encodes CDR1 MNHNY and CDR2 SVGAGI (reference sequence). The CDR3 length is 14 residues. Only in-frame clones appear in the TCRdb table, and some are missing; sequencing was by immunoSEQ multiplex PCR. The sample records tens of thousands of clones, 70% to 90% being singletons. Collection of blood occurred at baseline, at cycle 4 day 1, and at cycle 7 day 1. This chain joins TRBV6-6 and TRBJ1-2; D is ambiguous. The TCR comes from an adult with an advanced solid tumor such as melanoma, head and neck, liver or kidney cancer. The source material was CD4+ or CD8+ T cells sorted from blood, sampled in a trial of the OX40 agonist ivuxolimab. The CDR3 bases are TGTGCCAGCAGTGAGAGCAATGCTAACTATGGCTACACCTTC. Its translation is CASSESNANYGYTF.